This T cell receptor (beta chain) appears in the sequencing data of a study of T cells after yellow fever vaccination (dated by TCRdb to about 2019). As for the study more broadly: The SMART-Seq v4 Ultra Low Input RNA kit was used to prepare libraries from fractions with low cell numbers. To follow T-cell clones before and after primary and booster YFV17D yellow fever vaccination, bulk TCR alpha and beta repertoires were sequenced over time. The cohort comprised two healthy male donors, one aged 18 to 29 and one aged 30 to 39 years. Blood was drawn at multiple timepoints before and after primary and secondary immunization, with bulk PBMC replicates and cell subsets isolated.

In its sample, this clonotype was seen many times. Its antigen remains undetermined. No much larger clonotype is one base removed from it; base qualities were not supplied. Sequencing relied on an Illumina NovaSeq 6000. Synthesis of TCR cDNA relied on 5'RACE template switching, a step that introduced a universal primer site along with unique molecular identifiers. Priming of cDNA synthesis was performed from both the TCR alpha and TCR beta constant segments. Library amplification involved two PCR steps, and the second step added sample barcodes and sequencing adapters. Sequencing of libraries was performed on Illumina HiSeq 2500 (2x100 bp) or NovaSeq (2x150 bp). Per the authors' processing: Demultiplexing of reads and collapsing into UMI consensus sequences were performed with MIGEC, and V(D)J alignment was carried out with MiXCR. Vaccine-responding clonotypes were defined with edgeR using replicate PBMC samples, requiring FDR below 0.01 and a log2 fold change above 5 up to day 15. Each bulk clonotype was labeled CD4 or CD8 based on which sequenced repertoire, CD4 or CD8, contained the clonotype at higher abundance. The public reads were quality trimmed at Q25 with fastp and then assembled into clones with MiXCR by TCRdb, keeping productive beta chains. Every entry covers one CDR3 protein and lists the most common genes and DNA from its rows. TCRdb's processing, not the authors', yielded these V and J calls. This sample is represented by a few hundred thousand distinct CDR3 sequences; 3.6% of them were singletons. The ten largest account for about 19% of the sample.

The germline V gene supplies CDR1 LGHNA and CDR2 YNFKEQ. After removal of 4 bases from V and 5 bases from J, the junction retains 5 bases not matched to a gene. The CDR3 runs 15 residues from the cysteine to the phenylalanine. Left in the record is the CDR3 DNA by itself, 45 bases read in frame from the first base. The treatment or condition label of this sample denotes: live attenuated yellow fever vaccine strain. Two biological replicates of bulk PBMCs were collected at each blood-draw timepoint. PBMCs were isolated from peripheral blood using a standard Ficoll-Paque protocol. TriZol was used to extract RNA from bulk PBMCs, from CD4 and CD8 fractions, and from dextramer-positive and dextramer-negative fractions. Summary of the overall study and its limitations: A small fraction of clonotypes showed up in both the CD4 and CD8 compartments, probably as a result of convergent recombination. The secondary T-cell response was weaker than the primary response but faster, peaking on day 5 instead of day 15. FACS-sorted repertoires could contain abundant contaminating clonotypes from the bulk population, so computational filtering was required. Because only a couple of donors were included in the study, the extent to which the findings can be generalized is limited. Most clones expanded after primary vaccination (approximately 95% of CD4 and approximately 86% of CD8) were re-detected after the booster, suggesting that broad memory maintenance occurred.

This sequence uses TRBV4-2 and TRBJ2-5; 12 bases in between match TRBD2. This clonotype was sampled from a man in his late teens or twenties who received the YFV17D yellow fever vaccine. The input for sequencing was PBMCs, taken 15 days after the yellow fever booster vaccination. The nucleotide sequence reads TGTGCCAGCAGCCCCCTAGCGGGGGGGCCGGAGACCCAGTACTTC. Its translation is CASSPLAGGPETQYF.